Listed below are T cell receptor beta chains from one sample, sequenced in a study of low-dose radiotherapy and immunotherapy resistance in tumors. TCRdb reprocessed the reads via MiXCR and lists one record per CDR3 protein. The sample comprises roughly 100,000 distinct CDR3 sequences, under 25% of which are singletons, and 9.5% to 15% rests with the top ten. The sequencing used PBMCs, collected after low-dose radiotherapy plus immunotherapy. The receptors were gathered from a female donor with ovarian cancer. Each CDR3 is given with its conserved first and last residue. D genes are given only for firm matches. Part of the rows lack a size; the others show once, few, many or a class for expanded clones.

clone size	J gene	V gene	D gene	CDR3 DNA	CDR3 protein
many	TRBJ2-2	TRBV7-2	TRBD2	TGTGCCAGCAGCCCGCTTGGGACTAGCGGGAGAAAGAGCACCGGGGAGCTGTTTTTT	CASSPLGTSGRKSTGELFF
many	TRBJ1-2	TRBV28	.	TGTGCCAGCAGTCGAGGGCGCTATGGCTACACCTTC	CASSRGRYGYTF
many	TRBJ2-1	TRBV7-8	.	TGTGCCAGCAGCCTAACAGACACCTTACGCTACAATGAGCAGTTCTTC	CASSLTDTLRYNEQFF
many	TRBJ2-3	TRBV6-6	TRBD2	TGTGCCAGCAGTTTCCCGACTAGCGGGCGGACAGATACGCAGTATTTT	CASSFPTSGRTDTQYF
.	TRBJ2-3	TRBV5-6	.	TGTGCCAGCAGCTTGACGGGGTCAGATACGCAGTATTTT	CASSLTGSDTQYF
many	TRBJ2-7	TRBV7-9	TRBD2	TGTGCCAGCAGCGTACTAGCGCGGGACGAGCAGTACTTC	CASSVLARDEQYF
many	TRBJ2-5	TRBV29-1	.	TGCAGCGTTGAAGATTACAGCGGCCAAGAGACCCAGTACTTC	CSVEDYSGQETQYF
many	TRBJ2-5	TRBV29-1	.	TGCAGCGCGCGCCGGGACTTCCAAGAGACCCAGTACTTC	CSARRDFQETQYF
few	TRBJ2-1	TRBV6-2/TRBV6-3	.	TGTGCCAGCACGTCGTGGGCGGAAAGCTCCTACAATGAGCAGTTCTTC	CASTSWAESSYNEQFF
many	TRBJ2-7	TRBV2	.	TGTGCCAGCAGGAAAGACGGCCGCTCCGAGCAGTACTTC	CASRKDGRSEQYF
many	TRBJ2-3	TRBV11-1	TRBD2	TGTGCCAGCAGCAAGCGGGAGGGCCGGGGGGATACGCAGTATTTT	CASSKREGRGDTQYF
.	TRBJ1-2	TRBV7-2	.	TGTGCCAGCAGCTTAGTCCTTCTCGGGGCCGGGGATGGCTACACCTTC	CASSLVLLGAGDGYTF
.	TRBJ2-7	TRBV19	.	TGTGCCACAACGGGCAGGGGGGGCGACTACGAGCAGTACTTC	CATTGRGGDYEQYF
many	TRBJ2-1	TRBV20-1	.	TGCAGTGCTAGAGATATTGCGGCTGGCTACAATGAGCAGTTCTTC	CSARDIAAGYNEQFF
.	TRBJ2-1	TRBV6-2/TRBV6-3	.	TGTGCCAGCAGAAGGGTGGATGAGCAGTTCTTC	CASRRVDEQFF
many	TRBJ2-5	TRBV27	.	TGTGCCAGCAGTTTTTGGGGGAAAGCGGAGACCCAGTACTTC	CASSFWGKAETQYF
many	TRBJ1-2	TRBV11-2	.	TGTGCCAGCAGCTTCGGGATAAACTATGGCTACACCTTC	CASSFGINYGYTF
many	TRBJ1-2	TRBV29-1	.	TGCAGCGTGGAACACGGTGGCTACACCTTC	CSVEHGGYTF
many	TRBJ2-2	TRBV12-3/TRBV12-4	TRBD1	TGTGCCAGCAGTGGTACCGGGACAGGGCCCCCCGGGGAGCTGTTTTTT	CASSGTGTGPPGELFF
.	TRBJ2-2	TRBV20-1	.	.	CSANSPANTGELFFF
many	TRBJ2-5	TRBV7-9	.	TGTGCCAGCAGCTTAGGGAGCCAGCGGATATCGCAAGAGACCCAGTACTTC	CASSLGSQRISQETQYF
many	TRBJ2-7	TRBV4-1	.	TGCGCCAGCAGCCAAGAAGGAGCGGCTCTACGAGAGCAGTACTTC	CASSQEGAALREQYF
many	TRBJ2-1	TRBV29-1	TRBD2	TGCAGCGCCCTTTGGGGTAGCGGGGCTTACAATGAGCAGTTCTTC	CSALWGSGAYNEQFF
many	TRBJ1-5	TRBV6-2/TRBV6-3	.	TGTGCCAGCGGCAGGGATAGCAATCAGCCCCAGCATTTT	CASGRDSNQPQHF
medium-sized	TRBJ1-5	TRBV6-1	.	TGTGCCAGCAGTGAAGGGTTTCGTCAGCCCCAGCATTTT	CASSEGFRQPQHF
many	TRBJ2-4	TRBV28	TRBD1	TGTGCCAGCATGGGACAGGGGAACATTCAGTACTTC	CASMGQGNIQYF
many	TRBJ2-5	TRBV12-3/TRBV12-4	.	TGTGCCAGCAGTCCCCGGGCCTCAGAGAGGGAGACCCAGTACTTC	CASSPRASERETQYF
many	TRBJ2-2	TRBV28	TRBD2	TGTGCCAGCAGTCGGGGGGGCCGGACCGGGGAGCTGTTTTTT	CASSRGGRTGELFF
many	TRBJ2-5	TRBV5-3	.	TGTGCCAGCAGCCACGCCAGGGCTTCGCACGAGACCCAGTACTTC	CASSHARASHETQYF
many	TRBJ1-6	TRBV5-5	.	TGTGCCAGCAGCTTGCGGGACATATATAATTCACCCCTCCACTTT	CASSLRDIYNSPLHF
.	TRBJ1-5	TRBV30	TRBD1	TGTGCCTGGAGTTTACAGGGGTACAATCAGCCCCAGCATTTT	CAWSLQGYNQPQHF
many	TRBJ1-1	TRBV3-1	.	TGTGCCAGCAGCATCTACACGAACACTGAAGCTTTCTTT	CASSIYTNTEAFF
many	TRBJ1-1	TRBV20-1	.	TGCAGTGCTAGAGATTCAAAGGGCTACACTGAAGCTTTCTTT	CSARDSKGYTEAFF
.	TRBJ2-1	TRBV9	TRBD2	TGTGCCAGCAGCGTAGGGGGTAGCGGGGGAACTCAGCAGTTCTTC	CASSVGGSGGTQQFF
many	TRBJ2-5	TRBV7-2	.	TGTGCCAGCAGCTTCGCCCGGGGAGAGACCCAGTACTTC	CASSFARGETQYF
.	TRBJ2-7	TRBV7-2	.	TGTGCCAACAGCTTAGGCAGGGATGCCTTGGAGCAGTACTTC	CANSLGRDALEQYF
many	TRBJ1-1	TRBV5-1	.	TGCGCCAGCAGCTTGCGGCCGGGGGGGACTGAAGCTTTCTTT	CASSLRPGGTEAFF
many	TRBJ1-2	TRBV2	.	TGTGCCAGCAGCGCCCGGGGGGCCTATGGCTACACCTTC	CASSARGAYGYTF
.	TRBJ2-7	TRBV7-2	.	TGTGCCAGCAGCCCCGGGATCCGAAATCGGGAGCAGTACTTC	CASSPGIRNREQYF
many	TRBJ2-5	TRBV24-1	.	TGTGCCACCAGTGATTTTCTTAACAGCCAAGAGACCCAGTACTTC	CATSDFLNSQETQYF
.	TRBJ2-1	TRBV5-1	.	TGCGCCAGCAGCTCCTATGAACGGAATGAGCAGTTCTTC	CASSSYERNEQFF
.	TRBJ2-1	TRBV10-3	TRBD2	TGTGCCATCAGTGAGTCTCGGGACTACCACAATGAGCAGTTCTTC	CAISESRDYHNEQFF
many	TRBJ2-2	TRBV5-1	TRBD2	TGCGCCAGCAGCTTGAATAGCGGGGGGGCGAGGACCGGGGAGCTGTTTTTT	CASSLNSGGARTGELFF
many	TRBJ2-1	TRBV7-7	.	TGTGCTAGCAGCTTAGAAGGGGAGCTAGGGGGTCTGGGTGAGCAGTTCTTC	CASSLEGELGGLGEQFF
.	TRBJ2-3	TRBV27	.	TGTGCCAGCAGTTTTGACCCTTCCCTAGCCCGGGGGAGGACAGATACGCAGTATTTT	CASSFDPSLARGRTDTQYF